Following are 11 T cell receptor beta chains from one sample sequenced in a study of CD8 T cells in Susac syndrome. RNA totalling roughly 0.5 to 1 ug underwent reverse transcription with random hexamers. MiXCR, applied by TCRdb to the immunoSEQ multiplex PCR reads, yields one record per CDR3 protein. The sample records approximately 260,000 distinct CDR3 sequences, 90% to 96% being singletons. The sequenced sample was CD4+ T cells from PBMCs. These receptors all stem from a human donor with Susac syndrome.

This sequence joins TRBV6-5 and TRBJ1-2, with unresolved D. Trimming pared 6 bases from V and 4 bases from J, leaving 15 bases between. The CDR3 is 14 amino acids. The germline V gene encodes CDR1 MNHEY and CDR2 SVGAGI. CDR3 coding DNA: TGTGCCAGCAGGCCAGCCCGAAACCTCTATGGCTACACCTTC. Amino acids: CASRPARNLYGYTF.

CDR3 sequence: CASSQDTWYGYTF. For the CDR3, the DNA is TGTGCCAGCAGCCAAGATACGTGGTATGGCTACACCTTC. This chain links TRBV14 with TRBJ1-2, with D unresolved. V lost 0 bases and J lost 5, with 7 bases in between. This CDR3 region has 13 residues. CDR1 is SGHDN and CDR2 is FVKESK in the germline V gene.

This rearrangement joins TRBV30 to TRBJ2-4; 9 positions match TRBD1. V lost 4 bases and J lost 2; bases outside the gene matches: 6. Germline V gene lookup returns CDR1 GTSNPN and CDR2 SVGIG (reference sequence). The CDR3 consists of 15 residues. For the CDR3, the DNA is TGTGCCTGGAATACAGGGGGCTCACCCAAAAACATTCAGTACTTC. As protein: CAWNTGGSPKNIQYF.

The chain couples TRBV7-9 to TRBJ1-1, with D unclear. CDR1 and CDR2 from the germline V gene are SEHNR and FQNEAQ (reference sequence). V shed 2 bases and J shed 2 bases, with 9 bases lying between them. This CDR3 is built from 14 residues. DNA of the CDR3: TGTGCCAGCAGCTTATCTCCGCCAAACACTGAAGCTTTCTTT. It translates to CASSLSPPNTEAFF.

In this sample, this clonotype turned up once. The chain is built from TRBV28 and TRBJ2-7; 12 bases line up with TRBD1. The V and J ends lost 5 bases and 7 bases, in that order; junction bases with no gene match: 9. The CDR3 sequence is 15 residues long. The germline V gene encodes CDR1 MDHEN and CDR2 SYDVKM. CDR3 bases: TGTGCCAGCAGTAAACCGGGACAGGGGGCATGGGAGCAGTACTTC. This translates into CASSKPGQGAWEQYF.

A single count supports this clonotype. The chain employs TRBV3-1 and TRBJ2-1, with D unresolved. CDR3 length equals 13 residues. The germline V gene encodes CDR1 LGHDT and CDR2 YNNKEL (reference sequence). The ends were cut back, 1 base at V and 7 bases at J, with 8 bases in the middle. Here the CDR3 DNA reads TGTGCCAGCAGCCAAGTTGAAGGTAATGAGCAGTTCTTC. Translated: CASSQVEGNEQFF.

DNA of the CDR3: TGCAGCGTCGGAACTAGCGGGCTTTACAATGAGCAGTTCTTC. It codes for CSVGTSGLYNEQFF. The chain has TRBV29-1 and TRBJ2-1; 9 bases are a match to TRBD2. V trimming: 6 bases; J trimming: 4 bases; junction bases outside the gene matches: 7. CDR1 SQVTM and CDR2 ANQGSEA come from the germline V gene. The CDR3 contains 14 residues.

The chain combines TRBV5-6 with TRBJ1-5; 8 nucleotides agree with TRBD1. Germline CDR1 is SGHDT and CDR2 is YYEEEE. The trim removed 4 bases at V and 3 bases at J, leaving 9 bases unmatched. This CDR3 comprises 16 residues. CDR3 region: CASSQLQGVSNQPQHF. CDR3 nucleotide sequence: TGTGCCAGCAGCCAACTACAGGGGGTTTCCAATCAGCCCCAGCATTTT.

The chain has TRBV6-4 and TRBJ2-5; no definite D call. The germline CDR1 and CDR2 sequences are MRHNA and SNTAGT. The CDR3 consists of 13 residues. The V end was cut by 4 bases, the J end by 1 base, with 7 bases between. CDR3 nucleotides: TGTGCCAGCAGTGGAAATAGCCAAGAGACCCAGTACTTC. This translates into CASSGNSQETQYF.

This chain connects TRBV5-1 to TRBJ2-6, with TRBD2 identical over 9 bases. The germline CDR1 and CDR2 sequences are SGHRS and YFSETQ. The CDR3 consists of 18 residues. Losses at the gene ends were 4 bases for V and 0 bases for J; bases not matched to a gene: 8. The CDR3 DNA reads TGCGCCAGCAGCCCATTAGCGGGAGTCGTCTCTGGGGCCAACGTCCTGACTTTC. Its protein is CASSPLAGVVSGANVLTF.

This clonotype was seen just once. The J gene is TRBJ2-5, the V gene TRBV5-8; 13 nucleotides line up with TRBD2. The germline gives CDR1 SGHTS, CDR2 YDEGEE. V was clipped by 4 bases and J by 5 bases; unmatched bases: 2. There are 14 residues in the CDR3. The chain's CDR3 is CASSGLAGDETQYF. CDR3 coding DNA: TGTGCCAGCAGCGGACTAGCGGGAGACGAGACCCAGTACTTC.